The T cell receptor (beta chain) described here comes from a study of low-dose radiotherapy and immunotherapy resistance in tumors. Looking at the study overall: Across 26 weeks, 13 Gy in total went to Cohort 2, delivered as 1 Gy per fraction every two weeks. Participants were given intravenous cyclophosphamide 200 mg/m2 every two weeks, one day before radiation and immunotherapy.

First-strand cDNA relied on TRAV- and TRBV-specific primers spanning alpha and beta chains. The authors ran 20 PCR cycles to amplify TCRs with a constant-region primer and V-primer adapter. TCRdb re-analysed the reads in MiXCR, keeping a single row per CDR3 protein. The table lists roughly 30,000 distinct CDR3 sequences, under 55% of them singletons. The germline V and J ends were trimmed by 2 bases and 7 bases, with 14 bases remaining between them. The CDR3 spans 14 residues. Per germline, CDR1 SEHNR and CDR2 FQNEAQ (reference sequence). This clonotype was recorded at least ten times. The time point denotes: after trial treatment. The treatment was: LDRT plus nivolumab, ipilimumab, low-dose cyclophosphamide and aspirin (RACIN trial). Donors were dosed with nivolumab and ipilimumab; they also received aspirin, low-dose cyclophosphamide and low-dose radiotherapy.

Source: PBMCs, taken after low-dose radiotherapy plus immunotherapy. The V gene is TRBV7-9, the J gene TRBJ2-5, with D possibly TRBD2 on 6 matching bases. The TCR sequence derives from a male donor with gallbladder cancer. CDR3 loop: CASSLSPQGGTQYF. The CDR3, as DNA: TGTGCCAGCAGCTTATCGCCCCAGGGAGGGACCCAGTACTTC.